Described below is a single TCR beta chain sequence and its context. Antigen unknown. Expressed TCRB transcripts got sequenced, as all isolated RNA was reverse transcribed. The method was immunoSEQ multiplex PCR; TCRdb's version includes in-frame clones alone and lacks a portion of them. The sample lists 400,000 or so clones; 10% to 15% were seen once. Germline lookup yields CDR1 MNHEY and CDR2 SVGAGI. V lost 3 bases to trimming and J lost 10 bases, with 12 bases between them. The CDR3 totals 12 residues. These data originate in a study of beta chain features in type 1 diabetes. Findings and limits, study-wide: Significant though moderate, a shortening of TCRB CDR3s appeared in all four CD4+ subsets of Type 1 diabetes patients.

The collection from each donor was one heparinised blood draw averaging about 116 mL. Sample: naive CD4+ T cells from blood. This receptor was identified in a woman aged 18-30 years with type 1 diabetes. The rearrangement links TRBV6-5 to TRBJ1-2; D might be TRBD1 (5 bases). CDR3 nucleotides: TGTGCCAGCAGTTATAACTCCGGACACTACACCTTC. Residues: CASSYNSGHYTF.